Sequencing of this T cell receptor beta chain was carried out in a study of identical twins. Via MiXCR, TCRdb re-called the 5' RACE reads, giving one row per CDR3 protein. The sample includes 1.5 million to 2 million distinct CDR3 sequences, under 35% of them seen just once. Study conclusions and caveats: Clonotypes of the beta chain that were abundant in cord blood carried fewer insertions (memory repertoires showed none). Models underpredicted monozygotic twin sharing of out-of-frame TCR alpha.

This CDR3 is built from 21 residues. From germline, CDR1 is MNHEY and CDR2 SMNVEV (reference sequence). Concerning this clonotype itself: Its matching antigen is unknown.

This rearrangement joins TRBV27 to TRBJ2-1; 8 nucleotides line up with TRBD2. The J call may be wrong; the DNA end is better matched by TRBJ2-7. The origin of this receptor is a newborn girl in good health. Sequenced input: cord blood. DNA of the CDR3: TGTGCCAGCAGTTTATCGGCCCAATTAGGACTAGCCGCCTTCCCATACAATGAGCAGTACTTC. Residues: CASSLSAQLGLAAFPYNEQYF.